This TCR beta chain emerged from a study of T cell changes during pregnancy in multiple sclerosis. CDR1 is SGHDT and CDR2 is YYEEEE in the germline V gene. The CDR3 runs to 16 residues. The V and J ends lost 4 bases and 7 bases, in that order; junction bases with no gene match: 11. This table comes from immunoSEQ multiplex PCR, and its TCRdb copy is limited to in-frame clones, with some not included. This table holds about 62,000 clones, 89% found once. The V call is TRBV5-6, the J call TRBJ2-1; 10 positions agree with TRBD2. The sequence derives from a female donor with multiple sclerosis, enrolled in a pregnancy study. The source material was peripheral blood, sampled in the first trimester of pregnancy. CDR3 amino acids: CASSQLGTSALNEQFF. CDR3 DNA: TGTGCCAGCAGCCAGCTGGGGACTAGCGCCCTAAATGAGCAGTTCTTC. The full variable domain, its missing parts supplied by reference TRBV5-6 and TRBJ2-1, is DAGVTQSPTHLIKTRGQQVTLRCSPKSGHDTVSWYQQALGQGPQFIFQYYEEEERQRGNFPDRFSGHQFPNYSSELNVNALLLGDSALYLCASSQLGTSALNEQFFGPGTRLTVL.